The subject of this entry is one TCR beta chain. Its specificity is not known. This record belongs to a study of cytomegalovirus exposure and HLA in healthy donors. Study outcomes and limitations: In the 130 or so validation repertoires, approximately 94% of cluster scores exceeded 0, per a later analysis. Among TCR sequences, most were rare, though some public TCRs appeared in many donors.

Produced via immunoSEQ multiplex PCR; TCRdb's table is partial and in-frame only. Of about 240,000 clones in the sample, around 87% are singletons; the top ten hold about 1.2%. The germline gives CDR1 SEHNR, CDR2 FQNEAQ (reference sequence). Deletions cut 6 bases from V and 1 base from J, with 6 bases between. The CDR3 runs 13 residues. The chain couples TRBV7-9 to TRBJ2-2, with D unclear. Sequencing was performed on PBMCs. The sequence was obtained from a woman aged 25 to 39 in good health and CMV-seropositive. CDR3 sequence: CASSNRNTGELFF. The CDR3 nucleotides read TGTGCCAGCAGTAACAGGAACACCGGGGAGCTGTTTTTT.